Listed here are 30 T cell receptor beta chains from one sample, sequenced in a study of blood T cells in healthy people across ages. PCR was performed a second time for 7 to 11 cycles using a sample-barcoded 5' primer and a J-beta primer mix. MiXCR, run by TCRdb on the 5' RACE reads, gives a single entry per CDR3 protein. This sample has around 850,000 distinct CDR3 sequences, with roughly 40% found just once. The sample comprised blood. The receptors originated from a man between 18 and 29 years old in good health.

The chain links TRBV6-2 or TRBV6-3 to TRBJ2-1; 7 nucleotides line up with TRBD1. The trim removed 6 bases at V and 13 bases at J, leaving 21 bases unmatched. The CDR3 contains 16 residues. CDR1 is MNHEY and CDR2 is SVGEGT in the germline V gene. CDR3 protein: CASRRTRGQAAKTQFF. In DNA form, the CDR3 reads TGTGCCAGCAGACGGACAAGAGGACAGGCGGCTAAGACCCAGTTCTTC.

The rearrangement joins TRBV29-1 to TRBJ2-1; TRBD2 matches 11 bases. V lost 6 bases to trimming and J lost 4 bases; unmatched junction nucleotides: 5. The CDR3 is 14 residues long. Looked up from germline, CDR1 is SQVTM and CDR2 is ANQGSEA. Written as DNA, the CDR3 is TGCAGCGTCGAAACTAGCGGGGGTTACAATGAGCAGTTCTTC. Translation gives CSVETSGGYNEQFF.

The chain links TRBV6-2 or TRBV6-3 to TRBJ2-2, with TRBD2 identical over 10 bases. This CDR3 contains 16 residues. V trimming: 5 bases; J trimming: 2 bases; junction bases outside the gene matches: 5. The germline CDR1 and CDR2 sequences are MNHEY and SVGEGT. For the CDR3, the DNA is TGTGCCAGCAGTCTAACTAGCGGGGATAACACCGGGGAGCTGTTTTTT. Encoded protein: CASSLTSGDNTGELFF.

At least ten counts were recorded for this clonotype. CDR3 nucleotide sequence: TGTGCCAGCAGCTTACGGGGGGCAGGGTCCTACAATGAGCAGTTCTTC. Translated, it gives CASSLRGAGSYNEQFF. The chain couples TRBV7-2 to TRBJ2-1, with D perhaps matching TRBD2 (7 bases). The germline V gene has CDR1 SGHTA and CDR2 FQGNSA. The V end was cut by 2 bases, the J end by 1 base, with 12 bases between. This CDR3 region has 16 residues.

This chain uses TRBV7-2 with TRBJ1-4; a possible D gene is TRBD1 (5 bases). V was clipped by 5 bases and J by 8 bases, with 12 bases between them. The CDR3 contains 13 residues. The germline V gene has CDR1 SGHTA and CDR2 FQGNSA. The CDR3 DNA reads as TGTGCCAGCAGCCTCCGGGGCCGCGAAAAACTGTTTTTT. Residues: CASSLRGREKLFF.

A note on this clonotype: A much larger clone differs by one base, so this may be a read error. The V gene is TRBV4-2, the J gene TRBJ2-7, with D unresolved. CDR3 length: 12 amino acids. Germline V gene sequence: CDR1 LGHNA, CDR2 YNFKEQ. V was clipped by 4 bases and J by 7 bases, with 11 bases between them. The CDR3 spells CASSPDRNEQYF. The CDR3 DNA reads TGTGCCAGCAGCCCGGACCGCAATGAGCAGTACTTC.

V usage is TRBV10-3 and J usage is TRBJ2-7; D is perhaps TRBD1 (6 bases). This CDR3 is built from 14 residues. Germline-derived CDR1 and CDR2 are ENHRY and SYGVKD. V was shortened by 4 bases and J by 6 bases, with 16 bases between the two germline ends. CDR3 residues: CAISAIGQLAEQYF. The CDR3 DNA is TGTGCCATCAGTGCAATCGGACAGTTAGCCGAGCAGTACTTC.

This clonotype was observed many times. This rearrangement joins TRBV20-1 to TRBJ2-3, with D maybe TRBD2 (5 bases). Looked up from germline, CDR1 is DFQATT and CDR2 is SNEGSKA (reference sequence). The V end lost 3 bases, the J end lost 5 bases, and 12 bases lay between the germline ends. This CDR3 is built from 13 residues. The CDR3 bases are TGCAGTGCTAGGAGGGCCCTGTTAGATACGCAGTATTTT. This encodes CSARRALLDTQYF.

The J gene is TRBJ2-7, the V gene TRBV5-1; 9 bases match TRBD1. V was clipped by 0 bases and J by 3 bases; unmatched bases: 16. This CDR3 has 19 residues. Germline CDR1 is SGHRS and CDR2 is YFSETQ. The CDR3 loop is CASSLAGGQGCYGYYEQYF. The CDR3 coding sequence is TGCGCCAGCAGCTTGGCAGGGGGACAGGGATGCTATGGATACTACGAGCAGTACTTC.

Note on this clonotype: It may be a read error: a sequence one base away is much more abundant. The rearrangement joins TRBV29-1 to TRBJ2-3, with a weak D call TRBD2 (6 bases). CDR1 is SQVTM, CDR2 ANQGSEA, per germline. The CDR3 runs 13 residues. For the CDR3, the DNA is TGCAGCGTGTTGGGGGGTTCTAGAGATATGCAGTATTTT. Translating it yields CSVLGGSRDMQYF.

Only a few counts were recorded for this clonotype. The chain joins TRBV20-1 to TRBJ1-5; D gene ambiguous. Trimming removed 5 bases at V and 2 bases at J, with 13 bases between. The CDR3 runs to 14 residues. CDR1 is DFQATT, CDR2 SNEGSKA, per germline (reference sequence). CDR3 residues: CSAQRASGNQPQHF. CDR3 coding DNA: TGCAGTGCTCAGAGGGCGAGTGGCAATCAGCCCCAGCATTTT.

This clonotype has more than one count but fewer than ten. The chain links TRBV20-1 to TRBJ1-5; D gene unclear. Trimming took 1 base from V and 3 from J, leaving 7 bases between them. This CDR3 comprises 13 residues. Germline V gene lookup returns CDR1 DFQATT and CDR2 SNEGSKA (reference sequence). The DNA of the CDR3 is TGCAGTGCTAGAGCGGTTATCAATCAGCCCCAGCATTTT. This codes for CSARAVINQPQHF.

The chain combines TRBV4-1 with TRBJ2-2; 7 bases agree with TRBD1. V was clipped by 1 base and J by 4 bases; unmatched bases: 3. Germline CDR1 is MGHRA and CDR2 is YSYEKL. The CDR3 is made up of 15 amino acids. The CDR3 DNA reads as TGCGCCAGCAGCCAAGTAGCAGGGGGCACCGGGGAGCTGTTTTTT. The encoded protein is CASSQVAGGTGELFF.

This clonotype was detected ten times or more. The chain has TRBV6-6 and TRBJ2-3; TRBD2 aligns across 7 bases. V was pared by 0 bases and J by 2 bases, with 11 bases of the junction left unmatched. Germline values: CDR1 MNHNY, CDR2 SVGAGI (reference sequence). The CDR3 totals 18 residues. The CDR3 nucleotides are TGTGCCAGCAGTTACTCCACGCAGCGGGGAATCGACACAGATACGCAGTATTTT. As protein: CASSYSTQRGIDTDTQYF.

Ten or more counts support this clonotype. This chain connects TRBV29-1 to TRBJ1-5; 7 nucleotides agree with TRBD1. The junction had 2 bases not matched to a gene; V was cut back by 4 bases and J by 2 bases. The CDR3 runs to 13 residues. Germline CDR1 SQVTM, CDR2 ANQGSEA. CDR3 sequence (DNA): TGCAGCGTTGGACAGGGAGGCAATCAGCCCCAGCATTTT. Its protein is CSVGQGGNQPQHF.

In the case of this clonotype: A junction boundary mismatches the germline segment, possibly from a read error. The CDR3 sequence is CAGSLFVNTGELFF. CDR3 DNA sequence: TGTGCCGGCAGTCTATTCGTAAACACCGGGGAGCTGTTTTTT. The chain uses TRBV12-3 or TRBV12-4 and TRBJ2-2; D is unresolved. The CDR3 covers 14 residues.

There are a few counts of this clonotype. This rearrangement joins TRBV4-3 to TRBJ2-7; a weak D match, TRBD1 (6 bases). The V end lost 1 base, the J end lost 4 bases, and 14 bases lay between the germline ends. CDR3 length equals 15 residues. CDR1 is LGHNA, CDR2 YSLEER, per germline. The CDR3 DNA reads as TGCGCCAGCAGCCAAGTTGGGGACACGGCATACGAGCAGTACTTC. Amino acid sequence: CASSQVGDTAYEQYF.

This chain connects TRBV6-4 to TRBJ2-1; 7 nucleotides match TRBD2. CDR3 length: 11 residues. Germline-derived CDR1 and CDR2 are MRHNA and SNTAGT. V lost 6 bases and J lost 8; bases outside the gene matches: 1. The CDR3 sequence is CASRGGDEQFF. For the CDR3, the DNA is TGTGCCAGCAGGGGGGGGGATGAGCAGTTCTTC.

This chain joins TRBV5-1 and TRBJ2-1; TRBD2 is a possible D gene (5 bases). CDR3 length: 15 residues. V was pared by 6 bases and J by 5 bases, with 18 bases between. Germline assignment: CDR1 SGHRS and CDR2 YFSETQ. This CDR3 is CASNFYLSGDNEQFF. Here the CDR3 DNA reads TGCGCCAGCAACTTTTATTTAAGCGGTGACAATGAGCAGTTCTTC.

This rearrangement joins TRBV6-5 to TRBJ1-1; weak D call: TRBD1 (5 bases). Germline V gives CDR1 MNHEY, CDR2 SVGAGI. With 6 bases removed from V and 0 bases from J, the gap between germline ends came to 11 bases. This CDR3 has 14 amino acids. CDR3 DNA sequence: TGTGCCAGCAGAGCTGGGGGAATGAACACTGAAGCTTTCTTT. As protein: CASRAGGMNTEAFF.

The J gene is TRBJ1-4, the V gene TRBV20-1, with TRBD1 matching 8 bases. Trimming removed 0 bases from V and 8 bases from J; junction bases left unmatched: 8. The CDR3 consists of 15 residues. Germline V gene data show CDR1 as DFQATT and CDR2 as SNEGSKA (reference sequence). CDR3 coding DNA: TGCAGTGCTAGAGACGGGGGACAGGCCCTAGAAAAACTGTTTTTT. Translated: CSARDGGQALEKLFF.

This clonotype has more than one count but fewer than ten. The chain is built from TRBV7-2 and TRBJ1-2; no clear D gene. Germline values: CDR1 SGHTA, CDR2 FQGNSA. CDR3 size: 12 residues. The germline V and J ends were trimmed by 7 bases and 8 bases, with 14 bases remaining between them. CDR3 in amino acids: CASTEGLEGYTF. CDR3 DNA: TGTGCCAGCACCGAAGGTCTGGAGGGCTACACCTTC. The full variable domain, in which reference TRBV7-2 and TRBJ1-2 provide the parts outside the CDR3, is GAGVSQSPSNKVTEKGKDVELRCDPISGHTALYWYRQSLGQGLEFLIYFQGNSAPDKSGLPSDRFSAERTGGSVSTLTIQRTQQEDSAVYLCASTEGLEGYTFGSGTRLTVV.

This clonotype occurred a few times. The chain employs TRBV29-1 and TRBJ2-1; a possible D gene is TRBD2 (5 bases). The CDR3 is 14 residues long. Germline values: CDR1 SQVTM, CDR2 ANQGSEA. Trimming left V 5 bases short and J 2 bases short, with 13 bases between. CDR3 DNA: TGCAGCGTTCATGAGGGAACCCCCTACAATGAGCAGTTCTTC. It is translated as CSVHEGTPYNEQFF.

J is TRBJ1-3 and V is TRBV7-2; D remains ambiguous. This CDR3 comprises 13 residues. CDR1 is SGHTA and CDR2 is FQGNSA in the germline V gene. Trimming left V 5 bases short and J 8 bases short, with 13 bases between. The DNA of the CDR3 is TGTGCCAGCAGCCCCAGATTCCCGGACACCATATATTTT. Residues: CASSPRFPDTIYF.

Ten or more counts support this clonotype. The chain recombines TRBV29-1 with TRBJ2-3; the D is unclear. CDR3 length: 12 residues. The V gene's germline CDR1 is SQVTM and CDR2 ANQGSEA. Trimming cost V 3 bases and J 6 bases, with 10 bases left between them. CDR3 residues: CSVESGTDTQYF. CDR3 nucleotides: TGCAGCGTTGAGTCGGGTACGGATACGCAGTATTTT.

The chain uses TRBV12-3 or TRBV12-4 and TRBJ1-2; D unclear. Trimming took 1 base from V and 5 from J, leaving 8 bases between them. The length of the CDR3 is 13 residues. The CDR3 here is CASSLDQRYGYTF. The CDR3 DNA is TGTGCCAGCAGTTTAGACCAGAGATATGGCTACACCTTC.

The table lists this clonotype with many counts. V usage is TRBV3-1 and J usage is TRBJ2-5, with TRBD1 matching over 7 bases. Looked up from germline, CDR1 is LGHDT and CDR2 is YNNKEL (reference sequence). After removal of 3 bases from V and 2 bases from J, the junction contained 6 bases not matched to a gene. The CDR3 has 15 amino acids. The CDR3 reads CASSHRPGQQETQYF. CDR3 DNA: TGTGCCAGCAGCCACCGGCCGGGACAGCAAGAGACCCAGTACTTC.

The gene calls are TRBV7-9 and TRBJ1-2, with 7 bases that match TRBD1. CDR1 and CDR2 from the germline V gene are SEHNR and FQNEAQ (reference sequence). CDR3 length: 14 residues. With V trimmed by 6 bases and J by 3 bases, 7 bases remained unmatched. The CDR3, as DNA: TGTGCCAGCAGTATACAGGGGAAGGACTATGGCTACACCTTC. Translation gives CASSIQGKDYGYTF.

Regarding this clonotype: One junction end disagrees with the germline gene, perhaps due to a read error. CDR3 sequence reads: CASSFSDRISSGATVLTF. The CDR3 coding sequence is TGCGCCAGCAGTTTTTCTGACAGGATAAGCTCTGGGGCCACCGTCCTGACTTTC. The rearrangement uses TRBV5-1 and TRBJ2-6; possibly TRBD1 for D (6 bases). CDR3 length equals 18 residues. In germline, CDR1 is SGHRS, CDR2 YFSETQ.

In the case of this clonotype: This sequence may be a read error, since a much larger clone differs from it by one base. The V and J genes are TRBV20-1 and TRBJ2-1; TRBD1 matches at 8 bases. After removal of 0 bases from V and 13 bases from J, the junction contained 11 bases not matched to a gene. Germline V gene sequence: CDR1 DFQATT, CDR2 SNEGSKA (reference sequence). The CDR3 runs to 14 residues. The CDR3 sequence: CSARDGQGGETQFF. The CDR3 DNA reads as TGCAGTGCTAGAGACGGACAGGGAGGAGAGACCCAGTTCTTC.